This T cell receptor (beta chain) was retrieved from a study of T cell repertoires in cytomegalovirus infection (dated by TCRdb to the late 2010s). Regarding the complete study: Donor HLA type was relevant to the analysis, as public TCR beta signatures indicated carriage of CMV infection together with the matching HLA type.

The instrument was an Illumina HiSeq 1500. TCRdb reprocessing: public reads trimmed at Q25 with fastp, clones called with MiXCR, in-frame beta chains kept. Each CDR3 protein appears once, grouped with its most common genes and DNA. The sample profile shows about 180,000 distinct CDR3 sequences; approximately 14% of them were found once. Clones ranked in the top ten supply around 27% of the sample. Comment on this clonotype: The clone's antigen remains unknown. The sample holds no much larger clone one base away, and base qualities are not on file.

V sheds 6 bases and J sheds 1 base, leaving 24 bases between their ends. Taken from cysteine to phenylalanine, the CDR3 has 18 residues. Of all the DNA, just the CDR3 is kept, 54 bases in frame from base 1. Reading the germline V gene gives CDR1 MNHEY and CDR2 SVGEGT. Broader findings and caveats from the paper: The ex vivo response was dominated by HLA-C-restricted CMV-specific TCR beta clonotypes, and the single most frequent clonotype in two of eight donors was supplied by these HLA-C-restricted clonotypes. Carriers of CMV infection plus the relevant HLA type were discriminated by the cumulative frequency of public TCR beta family members in the study cohort and in an independent 352-donor cohort.

In this chain, TRBV6-2 or TRBV6-3 is recombined with TRBJ2-5; the D region possibly corresponds to TRBD2 (5 bases align). The sequence was collected from a human donor in good health (CMV status not recorded). Some clones in this sample may be carry-over from other donors' samples. Source material: PBMCs. The CDR3 is CASSKVYVYGEPQETQYF. The DNA reads as follows: TGTGCCAGCAGCAAGGTTTATGTTTACGGGGAACCCCAAGAGACCCAGTACTTC.